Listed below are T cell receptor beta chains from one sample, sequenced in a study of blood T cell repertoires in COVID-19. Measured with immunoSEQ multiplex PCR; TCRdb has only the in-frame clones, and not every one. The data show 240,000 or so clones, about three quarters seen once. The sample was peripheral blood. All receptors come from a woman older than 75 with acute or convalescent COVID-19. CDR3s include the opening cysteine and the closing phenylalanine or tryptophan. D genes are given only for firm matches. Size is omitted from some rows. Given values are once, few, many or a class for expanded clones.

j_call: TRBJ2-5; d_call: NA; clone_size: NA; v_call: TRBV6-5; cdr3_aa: CASSYGQGGTQYF; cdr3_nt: TGTGCCAGCAGTTACGGGCAGGGAGGGACCCAGTACTTC
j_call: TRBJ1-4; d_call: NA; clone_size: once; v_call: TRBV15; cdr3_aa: CATSRDGGNEKLFF; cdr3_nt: TGTGCCACCAGCAGAGATGGGGGCAATGAAAAACTGTTTTTT
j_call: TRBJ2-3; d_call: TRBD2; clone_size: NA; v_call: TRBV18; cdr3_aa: CASSPERLAGGSDTQYF; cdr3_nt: TGTGCCAGCTCACCGGAGAGACTAGCGGGAGGGTCAGATACGCAGTATTTT
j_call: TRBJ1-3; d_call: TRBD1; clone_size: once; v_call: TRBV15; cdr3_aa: CATRKGARGTSGNTIYF; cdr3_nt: TGTGCCACCAGGAAGGGGGCGAGGGGGACCTCTGGAAACACCATATATTTT
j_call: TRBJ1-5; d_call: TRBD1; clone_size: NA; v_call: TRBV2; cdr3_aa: CASSRDRGQFQPQHF; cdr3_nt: TGTGCCAGCAGCCGGGACAGGGGGCAGTTTCAGCCCCAGCATTTT
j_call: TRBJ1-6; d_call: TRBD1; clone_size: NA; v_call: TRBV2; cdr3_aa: CASSDQGATNSPLHF; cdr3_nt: TGTGCCAGCAGTGATCAGGGGGCGACGAATTCACCCCTCCACTTT
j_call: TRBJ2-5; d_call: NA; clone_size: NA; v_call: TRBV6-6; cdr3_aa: CASSYPPRTGETQYF; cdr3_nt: TGTGCCAGCAGTTACCCGCCCCGGACTGGGGAGACCCAGTACTTC
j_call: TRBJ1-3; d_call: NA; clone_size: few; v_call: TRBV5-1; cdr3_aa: CASSLSQGGPGNTIYF; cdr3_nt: TGCGCCAGCAGCTTGTCGCAGGGAGGACCTGGAAACACCATATATTTT
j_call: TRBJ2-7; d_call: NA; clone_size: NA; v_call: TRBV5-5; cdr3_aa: CASSLETSYEQYF; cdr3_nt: TGTGCCAGCAGCTTGGAAACTTCCTACGAGCAGTACTTC
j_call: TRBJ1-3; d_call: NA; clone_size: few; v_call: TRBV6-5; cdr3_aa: CASSHRQDGNTIYF; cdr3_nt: TGTGCCAGCAGCCATCGACAGGATGGAAACACCATATATTTT
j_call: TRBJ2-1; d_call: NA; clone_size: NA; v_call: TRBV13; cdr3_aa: CASSDDYSSYNEQFF; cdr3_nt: TGTGCCAGCTCAGACGACTACAGCTCCTACAATGAGCAGTTCTTC
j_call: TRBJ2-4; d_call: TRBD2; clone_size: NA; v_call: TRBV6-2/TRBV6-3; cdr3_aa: CASSFPRGDKNIQYF; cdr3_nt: TGTGCCAGCAGTTTCCCACGGGGGGACAAAAACATTCAGTACTTC
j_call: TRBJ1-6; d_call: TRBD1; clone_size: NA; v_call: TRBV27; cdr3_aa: CASSLEGQGNSPLHF; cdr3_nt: TGTGCCAGCAGTTTAGAGGGACAGGGAAATTCACCCCTCCACTTT
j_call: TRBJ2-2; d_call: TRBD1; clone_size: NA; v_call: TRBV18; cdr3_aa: CASSRTGSTGELFF; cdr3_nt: TGTGCCAGCTCAAGGACAGGGAGCACCGGGGAGCTGTTTTTT
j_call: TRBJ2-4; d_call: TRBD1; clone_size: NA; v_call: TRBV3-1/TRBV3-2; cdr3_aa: CASSPSGQGSNIQYF; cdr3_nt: TGTGCCAGCAGCCCATCTGGACAGGGGTCGAACATTCAGTACTTC
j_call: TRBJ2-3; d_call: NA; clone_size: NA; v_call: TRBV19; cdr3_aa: CASSIPDWADTQYF; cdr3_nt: TGTGCCAGTAGTATACCCGACTGGGCAGATACGCAGTATTTT
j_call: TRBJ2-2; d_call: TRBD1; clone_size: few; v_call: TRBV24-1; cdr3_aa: CATSATGRPGELFF; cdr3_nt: TGTGCCACCAGTGCGACAGGGAGACCCGGGGAGCTGTTTTTT
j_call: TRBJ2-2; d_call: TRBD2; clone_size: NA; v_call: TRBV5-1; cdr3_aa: CASSLGGLGSTGELFF; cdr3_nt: TGCGCCAGCAGCTTGGGAGGACTAGGGAGCACCGGGGAGCTGTTTTTT
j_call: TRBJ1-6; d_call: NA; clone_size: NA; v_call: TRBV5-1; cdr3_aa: CASSPTGVGPYNSPLHF; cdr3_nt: TGCGCCAGCAGCCCGACCGGGGTGGGCCCCTATAATTCACCCCTCCACTTT
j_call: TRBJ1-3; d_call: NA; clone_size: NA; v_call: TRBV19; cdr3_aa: CASSTGYSGNTIYF; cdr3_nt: TGTGCCAGCAGTACAGGGTACTCTGGAAACACCATATATTTT
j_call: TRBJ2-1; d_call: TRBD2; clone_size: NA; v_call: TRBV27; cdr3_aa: CASSKAGTTNNEQFF; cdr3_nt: TGTGCCAGCAGTAAAGCCGGGACTACGAACAATGAGCAGTTCTTC
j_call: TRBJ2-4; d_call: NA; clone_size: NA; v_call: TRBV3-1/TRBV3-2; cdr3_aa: CASSQDRGSRNIQYF; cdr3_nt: TGTGCCAGCAGCCAAGATCGGGGGTCCCGAAACATTCAGTACTTC
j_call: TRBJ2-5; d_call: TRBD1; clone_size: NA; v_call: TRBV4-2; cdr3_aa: CASSQDGTVQETQYF; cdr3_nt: TGTGCCAGCAGCCAAGATGGGACAGTACAAGAGACCCAGTACTTC
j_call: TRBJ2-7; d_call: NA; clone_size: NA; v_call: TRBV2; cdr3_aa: CASRLVELSGEQYF; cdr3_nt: TGTGCCAGCCGCCTGGTTGAGCTTTCCGGCGAGCAGTACTTC
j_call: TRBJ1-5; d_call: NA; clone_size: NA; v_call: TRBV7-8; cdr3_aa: CASSPSTGNQHF; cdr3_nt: TGTGCCAGCAGCCCTTCAACAGGGAACCAGCATTTT
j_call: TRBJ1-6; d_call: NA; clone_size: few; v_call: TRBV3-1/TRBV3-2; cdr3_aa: CASSLRVGDSPLHF; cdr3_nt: TGTGCCAGCAGCCTCAGGGTGGGCGATTCACCCCTCCACTTT
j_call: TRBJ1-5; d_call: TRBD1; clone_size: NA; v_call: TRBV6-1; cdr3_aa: CASTSTGNQPQHF; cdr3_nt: TGTGCCAGCACATCGACAGGGAATCAGCCCCAGCATTTT
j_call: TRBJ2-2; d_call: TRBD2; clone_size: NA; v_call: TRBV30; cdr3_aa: CAWSTSGRWSGELFF; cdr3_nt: TGTGCCTGGAGTACGAGCGGGAGATGGAGCGGGGAGCTGTTTTTT
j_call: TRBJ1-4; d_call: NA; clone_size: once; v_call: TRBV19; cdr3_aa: CASSPQAPGEKLFF; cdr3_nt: TGTGCCAGTAGTCCGCAGGCCCCGGGGGAAAAACTGTTTTTT